The 24 T cell receptor beta chains below all came from one sample that was sequenced in a study of CD8+ T cells in alopecia areata. Treatment indicated: oral pan-JAK inhibitor, 5-10 mg twice daily. Extracted RNA was reverse transcribed into cDNA, the sequencing template. The repertoire was sequenced with immunoSEQ multiplex PCR; TCRdb's copy has only in-frame clones and lacks some. The sample has 250,000 to 350,000 clones, about 62% seen once; the top ten hold 0.75% to 0.95%. Sequencing was performed on CD4+ T cells sorted from blood, taken between weeks 51 and 52, from a patient treated with tofacitinib. All receptors come from a human donor with alopecia areata.

This clone was detected once. The same CDR3 can be traced to other DNA sequences in this sample. The V call is TRBV15, the J call TRBJ1-5; D call uncertain. CDR1 and CDR2 (germline): LNHNV, YYDKDF (reference sequence). V was pared by 0 bases and J by 7 bases, with 4 bases between. The CDR3 has 12 amino acids. The CDR3 protein is CATSRDTQPQHF. CDR3 bases: TGTGCCACCAGCAGAGATACGCAGCCCCAGCATTTT.

The chain couples TRBV30 to TRBJ2-6; 9 bases agree with TRBD1. The germline V gene has CDR1 GTSNPN and CDR2 SVGIG (reference sequence). Trimming cost V 3 bases and J 0 bases; bases outside gene matches: 6. CDR3 length equals 17 residues. For the CDR3, the DNA is TGTGCCTGGAGGGGACAGGGACCGATCTCTGGGGCCAACGTCCTGACTTTC. Translating gives CAWRGQGPISGANVLTF.

The rearrangement uses TRBV19 and TRBJ2-5; D may be TRBD1 or TRBD2 (7 bases each). Germline V gene sequence: CDR1 LNHDA, CDR2 SQIVND (reference sequence). The CDR3 is made up of 12 amino acids. V shed 10 bases and J shed 5 bases, with 14 bases lying between them. CDR3 residues: CATQGGGETQYF. CDR3 nucleotides: TGTGCCACCCAGGGGGGGGGCGAGACCCAGTACTTC.

The chain employs TRBV18 and TRBJ1-2; D perhaps matches TRBD1 (5 bases). The CDR3 extends over 15 amino acids. Per the germline V gene, CDR1 is KGHSH and CDR2 is LQKENI. Trimming took 3 bases from V and 6 from J, leaving 17 bases between them. The CDR3 nucleotides read TGTGCCAGCTCACCCTCGACAGCACTGGGGGATGGCTACACCTTC. Translated, it gives CASSPSTALGDGYTF. Looking up the rest from reference TRBV18 and TRBJ1-2 gives the full variable domain: NAGVMQNPRHLVRRRGQEARLRCSPMKGHSHVYWYRQLPEEGLKFMVYLQKENIIDESGMPKERFSAEFPKEGPSILRIQQVVRGDSAAYFCASSPSTALGDGYTFGSGTRLTVV.

Notes on this clone: Additional DNA sequences in this sample encode the identical CDR3. The CDR3 here is CSVRVNTEAFF. CDR3 coding DNA: TGCAGCGTTCGTGTTAACACTGAAGCTTTCTTT. The genes are TRBV29-1 and TRBJ1-1; no firm D call. This CDR3 region has 11 residues. Trimming left V 5 bases short and J 2 bases short, with 6 bases between. Germline V gene data show CDR1 as SQVTM and CDR2 as ANQGSEA.

A few counts support this clone. Other DNA sequences of this sample code for an identical CDR3. This chain joins TRBV5-1 and TRBJ2-3; D might be TRBD2 (6 bases). The germline gives CDR1 SGHRS, CDR2 YFSETQ. The CDR3 runs to 12 residues. Trimming left V 3 bases short and J 6 bases short, with 8 bases between. DNA of the CDR3: TGCGCCAGCAGCTCACGGGGGGATACGCAGTATTTT. This translates into CASSSRGDTQYF.

In this sample, this clone turned up a few times. The junction departs from the called germline gene at one end, perhaps through a read error. The gene calls are TRBV29-1 and TRBJ2-7; no clear D gene. The V gene's germline CDR1 is SQVTM and CDR2 ANQGSEA. The CDR3 extends over 14 amino acids. CDR3 nucleotides: TGCAGCGTTAAAGATTACTTCAACGCCTACGAGCAGTACTTC. As protein: CSVKDYFNAYEQYF.

This chain links TRBV5-1 with TRBJ1-6; 9 bases are shared with TRBD1. The CDR3 contains 16 residues. CDR1 SGHRS and CDR2 YFSETQ come from the germline V gene. The junction had 10 bases not matched to a gene; V was cut back by 5 bases and J by 7 bases. The CDR3 is CASRERGTGRNSPLHF. CDR3 nucleotide sequence: TGCGCCAGCAGGGAGAGAGGGACAGGGAGGAATTCACCCCTCCACTTT.

This clone was picked up a small number of times. The CDR3 loop reads CASSSGLAAGEQYF. CDR3 bases: TGCGCCAGCAGCTCCGGACTAGCAGCTGGGGAGCAGTACTTC. J is TRBJ2-7 and V is TRBV5-1; 8 nucleotides match TRBD2. Germline V gene sequence: CDR1 SGHRS, CDR2 YFSETQ. V was clipped by 3 bases and J by 7 bases; unmatched bases: 9. The CDR3 runs 14 residues. The full variable domain, with the rest looked up from reference TRBV5-1 and TRBJ2-7, is KAGVTQTPRYLIKTRGQQVTLSCSPISGHRSVSWYQQTPGQGLQFLFEYFSETQRNKGNFPGRFSGRQFSNSRSEMNVSTLELGDSALYLCASSSGLAAGEQYFGPGTRLTVT.

This rearrangement joins TRBV30 to TRBJ2-5; 8 bases are shared with TRBD1. Germline CDR1 is GTSNPN and CDR2 is SVGIG (reference sequence). The V and J ends lost 5 bases and 5 bases, in that order; junction bases with no gene match: 7. The CDR3 is made up of 13 amino acids. In DNA, the CDR3 is TGTGCCTGGGCTGGACAGGGATGGGAGACCCAGTACTTC. Its translation is CAWAGQGWETQYF.

This clone has only a few counts. The chain joins TRBV2 to TRBJ2-1, with 7 bases aligning to TRBD2. This CDR3 has 16 amino acids. J gave up 6 bases and V 5 bases, and 13 bases lay outside the gene matches. CDR1 is SNHLY, CDR2 FYNNEI, per germline. The CDR3 nucleotides are TGTGCCAGCAGTACTCGCGGAGCCCGCGGGGGCAATGAGCAGTTCTTC. Amino acids: CASSTRGARGGNEQFF.

Details on this clone: Other DNA sequences in the sample encode the same CDR3. The V gene is TRBV18, the J gene TRBJ2-7; no definite D call. Germline CDR1 KGHSH, CDR2 LQKENI. The V end was cut by 0 bases, the J end by 1 base, with 4 bases between. The CDR3 totals 13 residues. The CDR3 nucleotides read TGTGCCAGCTCACCACCGGGTTCCTACGAGCAGTACTTC. Its translation: CASSPPGSYEQYF.

The sample holds one count of this clone. The chain is built from TRBV6-6 and TRBJ2-7; the D gene is possibly TRBD1 (6 bases). The CDR3 sequence is 12 residues long. V was trimmed by 5 bases and J by 4 bases, leaving 9 bases between them. The V gene's germline CDR1 is MNHNY and CDR2 SVGAGI (reference sequence). CDR3 in DNA: TGTGCCAGCAGTCTACAGGGATACGAGCAGTACTTC. Translation: CASSLQGYEQYF.

J is TRBJ1-1 and V is TRBV4-1; no clear D. The CDR3 has 15 amino acids. In germline, CDR1 is MGHRA, CDR2 YSYEKL. V shed 1 base and J shed 1 base, with 10 bases lying between them. The CDR3 here is CASSQVGPRNTEAFF. The DNA for the CDR3 is TGCGCCAGCAGCCAAGTAGGACCCAGGAACACTGAAGCTTTCTTT.

This clone was counted a few times. V usage is TRBV29-1 and J usage is TRBJ2-3; a possible D gene is TRBD2 (6 bases). Germline V CDR1 and CDR2: SQVTM, ANQGSEA. This CDR3 is 14 amino acids long. V gave up 1 base and J gave up 4 bases, with 12 bases separating them. CDR3 nucleotides: TGCAGCGTTGAAGTAGGGAGGAGCGCAGATACGCAGTATTTT. Its translation: CSVEVGRSADTQYF.

The genes are TRBV7-6 and TRBJ2-7, with TRBD1 matching 8 bases. V lost 4 bases to trimming and J lost 3 bases; unmatched junction nucleotides: 8. Germline lookup yields CDR1 SGHVS and CDR2 FNYEAQ. The CDR3 has 15 amino acids. The CDR3 spells CASSSRRTGNYEQYF. The CDR3 region has the DNA TGTGCCAGCAGCTCCCGCCGGACAGGGAACTACGAGCAGTACTTC.

The gene calls are TRBV2 and TRBJ2-5; no firm D call. The V end lost 8 bases, the J end lost 0 bases, and 10 bases lay between the germline ends. The CDR3 consists of 13 residues. Germline assignment: CDR1 SNHLY and CDR2 FYNNEI. CDR3 in amino acids: CASLKLYQETQYF. DNA of the CDR3: TGTGCCAGCCTGAAGTTGTACCAAGAGACCCAGTACTTC.

The rearrangement links TRBV5-1 to TRBJ2-7, with D uncertain. CDR3 size: 13 residues. Germline V gene data show CDR1 as SGHRS and CDR2 as YFSETQ. The ends were cut back, 2 bases at V and 2 bases at J, with 8 bases in the middle. The CDR3 protein is CASSLTQAYEQYF. Written as DNA, the CDR3 is TGCGCCAGCAGCTTAACTCAAGCCTACGAGCAGTACTTC.

The chain recombines TRBV7-2 with TRBJ2-7; a possible D gene is TRBD1 (5 bases). Germline loops: CDR1 SGHTA, CDR2 FQGNSA. Trimming left V 5 bases short and J 2 bases short, with 16 bases between. This CDR3 spans 15 amino acids. The chain's CDR3 is CASSRLAGPTYEQYF. The DNA for the CDR3 is TGTGCCAGCAGCCGTCTGGCAGGGCCCACCTACGAGCAGTACTTC.

The V and J genes are TRBV29-1 and TRBJ2-3; the D is unclear. CDR3 length: 12 residues. The V and J ends lost 7 bases and 4 bases respectively, with 12 bases between them. Germline lookup yields CDR1 SQVTM and CDR2 ANQGSEA. The CDR3 here is CSANQVSDTQYF. In DNA, the CDR3 is TGCAGCGCGAACCAGGTTTCAGATACGCAGTATTTT.

The V gene is TRBV2, the J gene TRBJ2-4; unclear D gene. Per germline, CDR1 SNHLY and CDR2 FYNNEI. V gave up 10 bases and J gave up 3 bases, with 13 bases separating them. This CDR3 region has 13 residues. The CDR3 protein is CATAAWGKNIQYF. Here the CDR3 DNA reads TGTGCCACCGCCGCATGGGGCAAAAACATTCAGTACTTC.

The genes are TRBV13 and TRBJ1-6; D is unresolved. The CDR3 spans 16 residues. Per the germline V gene, CDR1 is PRHDT and CDR2 is FYEKMQ (reference sequence). Between the trimmed V and J ends, which lost 5 bases and 8 bases, there was a span of 19 bases. The CDR3 region has the DNA TGTGCCAGCAGCAGGAGATTGGGGAGGGATTATTCACCCCTCCACTTT. This translates into CASSRRLGRDYSPLHF.

This clone was seen a handful of times. The CDR3 spells CASSDSPSNQPQHF. CDR3 sequence (DNA): TGCGCCAGCAGTGACAGCCCTAGCAATCAGCCCCAGCATTTT. V usage is TRBV5-1 and J usage is TRBJ1-5; D possibly corresponds to TRBD1 (5 bases). CDR1 and CDR2 from the germline V gene are SGHRS and YFSETQ. The CDR3 length is 14 residues. The V end was cut by 5 bases, the J end by 0 bases, with 9 bases between. The full variable domain, with the rest looked up from reference TRBV5-1 and TRBJ1-5, is KAGVTQTPRYLIKTRGQQVTLSCSPISGHRSVSWYQQTPGQGLQFLFEYFSETQRNKGNFPGRFSGRQFSNSRSEMNVSTLELGDSALYLCASSDSPSNQPQHFGDGTRLSIL.

The V call is TRBV11-2, the J call TRBJ1-1; D is possibly TRBD1 (5 bases). From germline, CDR1 is SGHAT and CDR2 FQNNGV. CDR3 length equals 13 residues. Deletions cut 0 bases from V and 7 bases from J, with 9 bases between. CDR3 sequence reads: CASSLERGGEAFF. The CDR3 DNA reads TGTGCCAGCAGCTTAGAGAGGGGTGGTGAAGCTTTCTTT. The variable domain in full, completed from reference TRBV11-2 and TRBJ1-1, reads EAGVAQSPRYKIIEKRQSVAFWCNPISGHATLYWYQQILGQGPKLLIQFQNNGVVDDSQLPKDRFSAERLKGVDSTLKIQPAKLEDSAVYLCASSLERGGEAFFGQGTRLTVV.